What follows are 26 T cell receptor beta chains derived from one specimen sequenced in a study of T cell repertoires in cytomegalovirus infection. A single record per CDR3 protein comes from TCRdb applying MiXCR to the reads. The sample contains approximately 500,000 distinct CDR3 sequences, 30% to 40% of which appear only once. No antigen has been identified for these receptors. Sequencing was performed on cultured PBMCs, taken from culture after CMV antigen stimulation. Receptors originate from a human donor in good health (CMV status not recorded). Some clones in this sample may be carry-over from other donors' samples.

CDR3 bases: TGTGCCAGCAGTTTCAATAACTATGGCTACACCTTC. This sequence encodes CASSFNNYGYTF. The chain recombines TRBV28 with TRBJ1-2; D gene unclear. There are 12 residues in the CDR3. Germline lookup yields CDR1 MDHEN and CDR2 SYDVKM. V was trimmed by 3 bases and J by 1 base, leaving 3 bases between them.

This rearrangement joins TRBV5-4 to TRBJ2-1; D is possibly TRBD1 (5 bases). The CDR3 length is 12 residues. V lost 4 bases, J lost 5 bases, and 7 bases lay in between. The germline V gene has CDR1 SGHNT and CDR2 YYREEE (reference sequence). CDR3 sequence (DNA): TGTGCCAGCAGCCGACAGAACAATGAGCAGTTCTTC. This encodes CASSRQNNEQFF. Full variable domain (rest looked up from reference TRBV5-4 and TRBJ2-1): ETGVTQSPTHLIKTRGQQVTLRCSSQSGHNTVSWYQQALGQGPQFIFQYYREEENGRGNFPPRFSGLQFPNYSSELNVNALELDDSALYLCASSRQNNEQFFGPGTRLTVL.

CDR3 bases: TGTGCCAGCAGCTTAGGTTTGGATCAGCCCCAGCATTTT. This codes for CASSLGLDQPQHF. The chain combines TRBV11-2 with TRBJ1-5; D unresolved. This CDR3 is 13 amino acids long. With 1 base removed from V and 5 bases from J, the gap between germline ends came to 6 bases. The V gene's germline CDR1 is SGHAT and CDR2 FQNNGV.

This chain uses TRBV7-2 with TRBJ2-7; no firm D call. CDR1 and CDR2 from the germline V gene are SGHTA and FQGNSA. The CDR3 runs 12 residues. V dropped 2 bases and J dropped 2 bases, with 4 bases sitting between them. The DNA for the CDR3 is TGTGCCAGCAGCTTAAGCCCCTACGAGCAGTACGTC. Translating gives CASSLSPYEQYV.

The rearrangement uses TRBV24-1 and TRBJ2-5; no definite D call. Deletions cut 9 bases from V and 2 bases from J, with 12 bases between. The CDR3 runs to 13 residues. The germline CDR1 and CDR2 sequences are KGHDR and SFDVKD. The CDR3 sequence: CATGAAGQETQYF. The CDR3 bases are TGTGCCACCGGTGCAGCTGGACAAGAGACCCAGTACTTC.

This clonotype was detected only a few times. V and J are TRBV18 and TRBJ1-2; D uncertain. The CDR3 extends over 13 amino acids. Trimming shortened V by 6 bases and J by 3 bases, and 11 bases separated the two germline ends. From germline, CDR1 is KGHSH and CDR2 LQKENI. In nucleotides, the CDR3 is TGTGCCAGCTCCCAACAGCGGTACTATGGCTACACCTTC. Its protein product is CASSQQRYYGYTF. The complete variable domain, with remaining parts taken from reference TRBV18 and TRBJ1-2, reads NAGVMQNPRHLVRRRGQEARLRCSPMKGHSHVYWYRQLPEEGLKFMVYLQKENIIDESGMPKERFSAEFPKEGPSILRIQQVVRGDSAAYFCASSQQRYYGYTFGSGTRLTVV.

This clonotype was seen a handful of times. This sequence joins TRBV27 and TRBJ2-1; 11 nucleotides agree with TRBD2. Per the germline V gene, CDR1 is MNHEY and CDR2 is SMNVEV (reference sequence). This CDR3 region has 16 residues. The V segment lost 5 bases and the J segment 0 bases; nucleotides outside the gene matches: 3. The CDR3 is CASSGTSGPSYNEQFF. CDR3 nucleotide sequence: TGTGCCAGCAGTGGGACTAGCGGACCCTCCTACAATGAGCAGTTCTTC.

This clonotype was detected only a few times. The CDR3 is CASSSAGQHSTDTQYF. CDR3 coding DNA: TGTGCCAGCAGTTCTGCGGGACAGCATAGCACAGATACGCAGTATTTT. The gene calls are TRBV6-5 and TRBJ2-3, with D maybe TRBD1 (7 bases). The CDR3 is made up of 16 amino acids. Germline CDR1 reads MNHEY; CDR2 reads SVGAGI. V shed 4 bases and J shed 0 bases, with 14 bases lying between them.

This clonotype appeared many times. This rearrangement joins TRBV7-2 to TRBJ2-5; D unclear. Deletions cut 0 bases from V and 5 bases from J, with 4 bases between. Germline loops: CDR1 SGHTA, CDR2 FQGNSA. There are 12 residues in the CDR3. The CDR3, as DNA: TGTGCCAGCAGCTTAGCGTCCGAGACCCAGTACTTC. Encoded protein: CASSLASETQYF.

This clonotype came up many times. The genes are TRBV7-2 and TRBJ2-5; 11 bases are shared with TRBD2. J gave up 1 base and V 5 bases, and 6 bases lay outside the gene matches. Germline-derived CDR1 and CDR2 are SGHTA and FQGNSA. The CDR3 covers 16 residues. The CDR3 DNA reads TGTGCCAGCAGCACACTAGGGACTAGCGGCCAAGAGACCCAGTACTTC. Translated, it gives CASSTLGTSGQETQYF.

The gene calls are TRBV19 and TRBJ2-3, with 11 bases fitting TRBD1. The germline CDR1 and CDR2 sequences are LNHDA and SQIVND (reference sequence). This CDR3 region has 14 residues. V was clipped by 7 bases and J by 3 bases; unmatched bases: 3. The CDR3: CASTRDRGTDTQYF. CDR3 DNA sequence: TGTGCCAGTACGCGGGACAGGGGGACAGATACGCAGTATTTT.

The V and J genes are TRBV19 and TRBJ1-2; the D gene is possibly TRBD1 (6 bases). This CDR3 has 16 amino acids. Trimming cost V 6 bases and J 2 bases, with 19 bases left between them. In germline, CDR1 is LNHDA, CDR2 SQIVND (reference sequence). The CDR3 DNA sequence: TGTGCCAGTAGGACTACTACAGGGATTGAGAACTATGGCTACACCTTC. Residues: CASRTTTGIENYGYTF.

A note on this clonotype: At one end the junction does not follow the germline gene, possibly because of a read error. The V gene is TRBV12-3 or TRBV12-4, the J gene TRBJ1-2; possible D gene TRBD1, 5 bases. The CDR3 extends over 13 amino acids. The CDR3 DNA sequence: TGTGCCAGCAGTTTGGGGCAGGCGAATGGCTACGCCTTC. Residues: CASSLGQANGYAF.

This clonotype was recorded a few times. This chain joins TRBV4-2 and TRBJ1-5; D unresolved. V was cut by 0 bases and J by 7 bases, with 7 bases left in between. This CDR3 is built from 13 residues. Per the germline V gene, CDR1 is LGHNA and CDR2 is YNFKEQ. The CDR3 DNA reads TGTGCCAGCAGCCAAGAGCCGGGGCAGCCCCAGCATTTT. Protein sequence: CASSQEPGQPQHF.

This rearrangement joins TRBV27 to TRBJ2-1; D possibly corresponds to TRBD2 (6 bases). The germline V gene has CDR1 MNHEY and CDR2 SMNVEV (reference sequence). V gave up 1 base and J gave up 7 bases, with 14 bases separating them. There are 15 residues in the CDR3. The CDR3 DNA follows: TGTGCCAGCAGTTTATACGGGGCTCGGGGGAATGAGCAGTTCTTC. Translated: CASSLYGARGNEQFF.

This clonotype was seen a few times. The chain is built from TRBV6-2 or TRBV6-3 and TRBJ1-5; unclear D gene. The CDR3 covers 12 residues. The germline V and J ends were trimmed by 2 bases and 5 bases, with 4 bases remaining between them. Germline-derived CDR1 and CDR2 are MNHEY and SVGEGT. The CDR3 here is CASSYRDQPQHF. The CDR3 region has the DNA TGTGCCAGCAGTTACCGAGATCAGCCCCAGCATTTT.

The chain is built from TRBV6-5 and TRBJ2-7, with D tentatively TRBD1 or TRBD2 (6 bases each). V was shortened by 6 bases and J by 3 bases, with 15 bases between the two germline ends. Germline V gene data show CDR1 as MNHEY and CDR2 as SVGAGI. This CDR3 is 14 amino acids long. The CDR3, as DNA: TGTGCCAGCAGGACGGGGGCAGGGGACTACGAGCAGTACGTC. Protein sequence: CASRTGAGDYEQYV.

This chain joins TRBV28 and TRBJ1-1; the D gene is possibly TRBD1 (5 bases). Germline CDR1 and CDR2: MDHEN and SYDVKM. The CDR3 has 14 residues. Deletions cut 3 bases from V and 5 bases from J, with 13 bases between. The CDR3 nucleotides read TGTGCCAGCAGTTTGGGACCGATGTATACTGAAGCTTTCTTT. Its translation is CASSLGPMYTEAFF.

The V call is TRBV18, the J call TRBJ2-7; D might be TRBD2 (6 bases). The CDR3 loop spans 15 amino acids. Trimming took off 1 base at V and 3 bases at J, with 13 bases between the two ends. CDR1 KGHSH and CDR2 LQKENI come from the germline V gene. The CDR3 nucleotides read TGTGCCAGCTCACCACGAGGCGGGGAGAGCTACGAGCAGTACGTC. It specifies CASSPRGGESYEQYV.

At least ten counts were recorded for this clonotype. This rearrangement joins TRBV6-5 to TRBJ2-4; D unclear. This CDR3 region has 16 residues. Trimming removed 2 bases at V and 0 bases at J, with 11 bases between. Germline CDR1 is MNHEY and CDR2 is SVGAGI. The CDR3 is CASSYVANGAKNIQYF. The CDR3 bases are TGTGCCAGCAGTTACGTAGCTAACGGAGCCAAAAACATTCAGTACTTC.

V and J are TRBV15 and TRBJ2-1, with 10 bases matching TRBD2. Germline V gene lookup returns CDR1 LNHNV and CDR2 YYDKDF (reference sequence). The V segment lost 8 bases and the J segment 9 bases; nucleotides outside the gene matches: 10. CDR3 size: 14 residues. DNA for the CDR3: TGTGCCACCCAGCGGGAGGGCCCTCTAGGTGAGCAGTTCTTC. Its protein product is CATQREGPLGEQFF.

The rearrangement links TRBV12-3 or TRBV12-4 to TRBJ2-2; D call uncertain. The V end lost 6 bases, the J end lost 7 bases, and 18 bases lay between the germline ends. The CDR3 extends over 15 amino acids. The CDR3 protein is CASSRGPVRFGELFF. Here the CDR3 DNA reads TGTGCCAGCAGCCGAGGCCCCGTTCGCTTCGGGGAGCTGTTTTTT.

This chain joins TRBV2 and TRBJ1-4, with 9 bases lining up with TRBD1. Germline-derived CDR1 and CDR2 are SNHLY and FYNNEI. V was clipped by 10 bases and J by 0 bases; unmatched bases: 6. This CDR3 region has 15 residues. This CDR3 reads CATGTGLATNEKLFF. The CDR3, as DNA: TGTGCCACCGGGACAGGGCTTGCAACTAATGAAAAACTGTTTTTT.

This clonotype was picked up many times. CDR3 in amino acids: CASSLSLNSYNEQFF. CDR3 in DNA: TGTGCCAGCAGCTTAAGTCTGAACTCCTACAATGAGCAGTTCTTC. The gene calls are TRBV7-3 and TRBJ2-1; D gene ambiguous. CDR1 and CDR2 (germline): SGHTA, FQGTGA. The CDR3 covers 15 residues. Trimming left V 1 base short and J 0 bases short, with 7 bases between.

This clonotype was detected a few times. The chain joins TRBV28 to TRBJ2-1, with no clear D. Germline V gene data show CDR1 as MDHEN and CDR2 as SYDVKM. With 6 bases removed from V and 1 base from J, the gap between germline ends came to 13 bases. The CDR3 contains 15 residues. CDR3 sequence (DNA): TGTGCCAGCAGCTCCCCCACGGCTTCCTACAATGAGCAGTTCTTC. The encoded protein is CASSSPTASYNEQFF.

This clonotype has only a few counts. The rearrangement joins TRBV23-1 to TRBJ2-5, with 9 bases identical to TRBD1. TRBV23-1 is an ORF, and what it does is uncertain. V dropped 4 bases and J dropped 4; count of bases not matched to a gene: 10. This CDR3 has 16 residues. The CDR3 loop is CASSPRDRVVGETQYF. CDR3 nucleotide sequence: TGCGCCAGCAGTCCGAGGGACAGGGTGGTAGGAGAGACCCAGTACTTC.